The entry below describes one T cell receptor beta chain. This clone has a single count. Its specific antigen is unknown. No much larger clonotype is one base removed from it; base qualities were not supplied. The donors were healthy, HIV-negative adults with no recently reported acute infections or vaccinations. Every donor was a Caucasian adult living in Nashville, Tennessee, USA. CD4+ T cells were enriched through magnetic negative selection, after which naive cells were positively selected on CD45RA and the remaining negative fraction served as the memory subset. After blood collection by leukapheresis, PBMCs were isolated using Ficoll-Histopaque density gradient centrifugation and then cryopreserved in the vapor phase of liquid nitrogen. Analytical flow cytometry was used to check the purity and quantity of each magnetically sorted T cell population. From each sorted fraction, genomic DNA was isolated and quantified by UV absorbance on a Nanodrop 2000c.

The germline ends are 13 bases apart after V is trimmed by 1 base and J by 3 bases. Including the terminal cysteine and phenylalanine, the CDR3 comprises 16 residues. The entry retains the CDR3 DNA only, 48 bases that are in frame from base 1. Looking up the germline V gene yields CDR1 SNHLY and CDR2 FYNNEI. These data come from a study of shared clonotypes between healthy human individuals (dated by TCRdb to about 2020). Describing the broader study: The cohort included three men and a couple of women between 18 and 49 years of age. For each donor, CD4 naive and CD4 memory were each given three plates, CD8 naive was given two plates, and CD8 memory was given one plate. To estimate repertoire size and how much clonotype sharing occurs between individuals, the study deeply sequenced the blood TCR repertoires of 4 to 6 healthy adults. To increase sequencing depth and limit assay-specific biases, TCR repertoire library preparation and sequencing were carried out by different laboratories using diverse techniques. Leukapheresis yielded between about 0.85 and 9 billion PBMCs per donor. What the authors observed across the whole study: The genetic and exposure-history diversity represented was limited by the small number of donors. Sampling was limited to blood, and TCR repertoires in tissue likely differ from TCR repertoires in blood. Compared with non-shared clonotypes, the clonotypes found in all four sorted-subset donors had higher generation probabilities. Pairwise subsampling indicated that sequencing depth was expected to affect the degree of clonotype sharing among donors. Even with the large sequencing depth, rarefaction of the sorted-subset datasets indicated that sequencing was incomplete. Larger estimated clonotype richness was generally found for naive subsets than for memory subsets. Around 5% of naive CD4, around 3.6% of naive CD8, roughly 2.4% of memory CD4, and 0.4% of memory CD8 clonotypes were shared across a few donors.

TCR CDR3 regions were amplified from genomic DNA by multiplex PCR using the deep immunoSEQ assay. Genomic DNA extracted from each cell subset was distributed evenly over all wells of several immunoSEQ 96-well plates, and each plate served as one replicate. For sorted subsets, approximately 190 ng genomic DNA, equal to tens of thousands of T cell genomes, was loaded into each replicate PCR. The purified libraries were quantified using a Qubit 3.0 fluorometer, sized with a Bioanalyzer 2100, and then quantified again using the KAPA Library Quantification kit. A separate single-read 150-cycle Illumina NextSeq 550 flow cell was used to sequence each immunoSEQ 96-well plate. In the original analysis: Because the immunoSEQ output included only junctional sequences and no quality scores, the filtering could not be the same as the filtering used for full-length reads. Sequences were annotated with PyIR, a Python wrapper for IgBLAST v1.9, and V/J genes and CDR3 were assigned using IMGT germline references. Reads with weak V/J assignments (E-value above 1e-6), missing CDR3, stop codons, out-of-frame junctions, or ambiguous translated residues were removed. V3J clonotypes were defined as sequences sharing the same inferred V gene, J gene, and CDR3 amino acid sequence. Percentage overlap between repertoires was computed as shared unique clonotypes divided by the size of the smaller repertoire. Richness of each repertoire was evaluated using RTK rarefaction, the Chao1 estimator, and Recon v2.1 estimates of unobserved clonotypes. For all TCRbeta clonotypes obtained by the gDNA method from a few donors, generation probabilities were computed with OLGA. Entries here come from immuneACCESS through TCRdb and include only in-frame sequences with V and J called. Some clones fail to appear in such tables; in the studies checked, an unresolved V gene covers under half of the shortfall, and the cause of the remainder is unknown. The V and J calls and clone size were taken over from that table, and D and trimming were inferred from the DNA. Counted in this sample were some 2,100,000 clones; more than 90% of them appeared once. Jointly, the top ten make up over 0.1% of the sample.

Sequenced material: naive CD4+ T cells sorted from blood. What the cell subset or site label conveys for this sample: CD45RA+ positively selected. This receptor was obtained from a man aged 18 to 30 in good health. The chain was built from TRBV2 and TRBJ1-3, and perhaps TRBD1 as D gene, on 5 matching bases. The CDR3 has the sequence CASSEGGIGRGNTIYF. The nucleotide sequence reads as follows: TGTGCCAGCAGTGAAGGGGGGATTGGTCGTGGAAACACCATATATTTT.